The clone carrying this TCR beta chain is medium-sized (0.01 to 0.1%) in the sample. Its specificity is unknown. Germline CDR1 SNHLY, CDR2 FYNNEI. Between the trimmed V and J ends, which lost 2 bases and 5 bases, there was a span of 14 bases. This CDR3 is built from 15 residues. These data belong to a study of T-cell memory formation after mild COVID-19. Each CDR3 protein gets one entry after TCRdb re-called the 5' RACE reads with MiXCR. The sample has fewer than 700,000 distinct CDR3 sequences; roughly 18% are singletons. Study-wide results and caveats: Among clones peaking at day 37 in the second wave, SARS-CoV-2 specificity remained unconfirmed.

This TCR came from an adult woman who had mild COVID-19 (a few samples of this study predate the infection). Cell type and time point are not known. Material: PBMCs or a T cell subset sorted from them (not recorded which). This sequence joins TRBV2 and TRBJ2-3; D is perhaps TRBD2 (5 bases). The CDR3 sequence: CASSERMSRGDTQYF. The CDR3, as DNA: TGTGCCAGCAGTGAAAGGATGAGTCGGGGAGATACGCAGTATTTT.